This TCR beta chain stems from a study of cytomegalovirus exposure and HLA in healthy donors. Study-level background: Among the approximately 420 donors who were genotyped, roughly 85% fell in the genetic ancestry cluster that is associated with self-reported Caucasian donors. General observations from the study: Segments of the TCR beta V type were, in most cases, productive about 87% or about 30% of the time in an earlier analysis. Rarity marked most TCR sequences, yet some public TCRs occurred in many donors.

Germline-derived CDR1 and CDR2 are MNHNS and SASEGT. The CDR3 is 15 amino acids. Trimming removed 6 bases at V and 2 bases at J, with 16 bases between. 13 Jbeta primers and 60 Vbeta primers were used for the PCR. The assay was immunoSEQ multiplex PCR, and TCRdb's table has in-frame clones only and misses some. The table shows some 190,000 clones, with around four fifths occurring only once. A remark on this clone: As yet, its antigen is unknown.

The sequencing sample was made of PBMCs. The source is a woman in her twenties or thirties in good health and CMV-seronegative. The chain couples TRBV6-1 to TRBJ1-2, with a possible D match to TRBD1 (6 bases). The DNA of the CDR3 is TGTGCCAGCAGCCACCAGGGAGGGGGGAACTATGGCTACACCTTC. Its translation is CASSHQGGGNYGYTF.